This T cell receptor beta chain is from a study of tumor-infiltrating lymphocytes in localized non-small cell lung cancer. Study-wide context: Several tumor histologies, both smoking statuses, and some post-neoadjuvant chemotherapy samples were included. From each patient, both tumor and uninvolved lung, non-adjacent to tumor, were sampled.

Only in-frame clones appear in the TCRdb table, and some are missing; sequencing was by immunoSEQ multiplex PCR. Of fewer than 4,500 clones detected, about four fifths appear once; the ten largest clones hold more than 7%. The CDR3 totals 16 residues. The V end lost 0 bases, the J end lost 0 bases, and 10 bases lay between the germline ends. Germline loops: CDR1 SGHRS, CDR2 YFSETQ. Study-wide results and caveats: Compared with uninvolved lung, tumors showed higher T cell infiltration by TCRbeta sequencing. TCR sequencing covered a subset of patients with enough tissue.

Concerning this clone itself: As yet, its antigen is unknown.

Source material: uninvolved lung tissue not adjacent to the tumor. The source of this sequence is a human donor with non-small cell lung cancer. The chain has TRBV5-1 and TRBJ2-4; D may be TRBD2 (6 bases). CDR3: CASSLEPSVAKNIQYF. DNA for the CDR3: TGCGCCAGCAGCTTGGAACCTAGCGTAGCCAAAAACATTCAGTACTTC.